Included here is one TCR beta chain sequence, with context. Antigen: not known. PCR used 60 Vbeta primers and 13 Jbeta primers. TCRdb's table, derived via immunoSEQ multiplex PCR, lists solely in-frame clones and lacks some. The sample includes some 170,000 clones, 70% to 85% of them seen just once. These data come from a study of cytomegalovirus exposure and HLA in healthy donors. Study information: Counted in an early data release were 75 million to 85 million unique TCRs from HLA-typed donors. Study outcomes and limitations: A highly shared variant cluster was judged a likely technical artifact. Later work found that TCR association rates differed between HLA loci; DRB1 had the most and HLA-C the fewest.

The sequence was obtained from a woman aged 30 to 39 in good health and CMV-seronegative. Sequencing was carried out using PBMCs.

The CDR3 region is CASSPPPGLNGYTF. CDR3 DNA sequence: TGTGCCAGCTCACCACCGCCAGGGCTGAATGGCTACACCTTC. V usage is TRBV18 and J usage is TRBJ1-2; the D gene is possibly TRBD1 (5 bases). V lost 0 bases to trimming and J lost 6 bases, with 11 bases between them. Germline V gives CDR1 KGHSH, CDR2 LQKENI. This CDR3 is 14 amino acids long.